This T cell receptor (beta chain) was recorded in a study of cytomegalovirus exposure and HLA in healthy donors. Study context: As an earlier analysis found, about 200 million T cells yielded about 120 million unique TCR beta sequences.

There are 14 residues in the CDR3. Germline CDR1 reads SEHNR; CDR2 reads FQNEAQ (reference sequence). This clone was found a few times. Its antigen is still unknown. At one end the junction does not follow the germline gene, possibly because of a read error. The PCR had 60 Vbeta and 13 Jbeta primers. Method: immunoSEQ multiplex PCR; TCRdb's copy keeps in-frame clones and lacks some. The sample has 250,000 to 350,000 clones, 65% to 85% seen once. General observations from the study: Altogether, about 160 TCR beta chains were recorded as cytomegalovirus-associated.

This receptor was taken from a female donor in good health and CMV-seronegative. Sequences were obtained from PBMCs. The rearrangement joins TRBV7-9 to TRBJ1-5; 7 bases are shared with TRBD1. CDR3 protein: CSSSSGQANQPQHF. DNA for the CDR3: TGTTCCAGCAGCTCCGGACAGGCCAATCAGCCCCAGCATTTT.